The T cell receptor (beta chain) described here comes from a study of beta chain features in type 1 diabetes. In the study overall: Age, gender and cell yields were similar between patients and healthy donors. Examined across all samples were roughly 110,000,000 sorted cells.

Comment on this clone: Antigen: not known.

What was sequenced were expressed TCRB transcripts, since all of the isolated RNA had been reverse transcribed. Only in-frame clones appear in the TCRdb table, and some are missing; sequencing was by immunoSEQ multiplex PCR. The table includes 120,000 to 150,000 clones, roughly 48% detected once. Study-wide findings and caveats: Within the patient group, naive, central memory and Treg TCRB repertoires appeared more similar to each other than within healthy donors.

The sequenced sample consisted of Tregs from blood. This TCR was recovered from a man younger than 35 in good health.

The CDR3 spells CASSLRVVNEKLFF. The CDR3 DNA is TGTGCCAGCAGCTTAAGAGTCGTTAATGAAAAACTGTTTTTT. The gene calls are TRBV7-9 and TRBJ1-4; D uncertain. Trimming took off 2 bases at V and 4 bases at J, with 8 bases between the two ends. Germline CDR1 is SEHNR and CDR2 is FQNEAQ (reference sequence). CDR3 size: 14 residues.